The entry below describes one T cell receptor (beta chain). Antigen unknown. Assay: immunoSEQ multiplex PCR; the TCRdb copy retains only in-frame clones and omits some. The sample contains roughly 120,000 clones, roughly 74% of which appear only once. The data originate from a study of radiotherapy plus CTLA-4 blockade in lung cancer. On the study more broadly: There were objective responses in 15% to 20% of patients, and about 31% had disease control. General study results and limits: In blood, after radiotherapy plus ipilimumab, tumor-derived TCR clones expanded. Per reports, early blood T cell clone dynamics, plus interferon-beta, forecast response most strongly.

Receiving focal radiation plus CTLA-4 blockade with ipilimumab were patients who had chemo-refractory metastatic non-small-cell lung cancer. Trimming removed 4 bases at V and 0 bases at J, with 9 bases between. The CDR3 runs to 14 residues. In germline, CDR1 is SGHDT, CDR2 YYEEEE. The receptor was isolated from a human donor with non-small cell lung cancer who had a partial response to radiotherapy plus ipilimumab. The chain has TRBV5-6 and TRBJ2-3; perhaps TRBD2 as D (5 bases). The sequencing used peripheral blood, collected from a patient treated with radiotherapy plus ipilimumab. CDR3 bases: TGTGCCAGCAGCACTAGGGTTAGCACAGATACGCAGTATTTT. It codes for CASSTRVSTDTQYF.